This T cell receptor beta chain was identified during a study of cytomegalovirus exposure and HLA in healthy donors. Overall study findings and caveats: Association of a missense DCLRE1C variant with TCR beta V- and J-gene trimming was reported in a later analysis.

Primers: 60 Vbeta forward and 13 Jbeta reverse. As processed by the authors: The authors later counted 70 million to 85 million unique TCR beta chains, some 11 million of them shared. Measured with immunoSEQ multiplex PCR; TCRdb has only the in-frame clones, and not every one. That table supplies the V and J calls and clone size; D and trimming were determined from the DNA. This repertoire shows roughly 160,000 clones, around 83% found once; its top ten account for 2.5% to 3%. Details on this clone: The antigen is unknown.

The ends lost 3 bases at V and 1 base at J; junction bases unmatched: 8. This CDR3 spans 17 amino acids. Germline CDR1 reads LNHDA; CDR2 reads SQIVND (reference sequence). The chain employs TRBV19 and TRBJ2-2, with 7 bases aligning to TRBD2. The sequencing input was PBMCs. The receptor was derived from a man aged 25-45 years in good health and CMV-seropositive. Here the CDR3 reads CASSIQAGERNTGELFF. The CDR3 bases are TGTGCCAGTAGTATCCAGGCGGGAGAACGGAACACCGGGGAGCTGTTTTTT. Using reference TRBV19 and TRBJ2-2 for the parts outside the CDR3, the full variable domain is DGGITQSPKYLFRKEGQNVTLSCEQNLNHDAMYWYRQDPGQGLRLIYYSQIVNDFQKGDIAEGYSVSREKKESFPLTVTSAQKNPTAFYLCASSIQAGERNTGELFFGEGSRLTVL.